These 23 T cell receptor beta chains were sequenced from one sample in a study of regulatory T cells in long-lasting Graves disease. Documented time point: persistent/refractory GD, antithyroid drugs over 5 years with positive TRAb. RNA extracted from PBMCs served as the sequencing template. Building the TCR beta libraries relied on iRepertoire HTBI primers, and CDR3 regions underwent Arm-PCR. TCRdb redid the calling of the multiplex PCR reads with MiXCR, one entry per CDR3 protein. Of a few hundred thousand distinct CDR3 sequences listed, around 23% are singletons. The sequencing here drew on peripheral blood mononuclear cells (PBMCs), taken when the disease was refractory, from a patient treated with antithyroid drugs. The receptors come from a woman between 40 and 50 years old with Graves disease.

The chain uses TRBV9 and TRBJ2-6, with D possibly TRBD1 on 5 matching bases. Per germline, CDR1 SGDLS and CDR2 YYNGEE. Trimming removed 3 bases at V and 0 bases at J, with 10 bases between. This CDR3 spans 16 amino acids. The CDR3 DNA reads as TGTGCCAGCAGCGGACAAAGGGGCTCTGGGGCCAACGTCCTGACTTTC. This gives the protein CASSGQRGSGANVLTF.

In this sample, this clonotype turned up a few times. The V call is TRBV5-1, the J call TRBJ2-7; no reliable D call. Germline V gives CDR1 SGHRS, CDR2 YFSETQ. The V gene lost 5 bases and the J gene lost 2 bases, with 14 bases spanning the gap. The CDR3 consists of 14 residues. The CDR3 coding sequence is TGCGCCAGCAGGGGGTCGTACCGTACCTACGAGCAGTACTTC. Translating it yields CASRGSYRTYEQYF.

In this sample, this clonotype turned up many times. The chain links TRBV2 to TRBJ1-2, with 9 bases fitting TRBD1. The V and J ends lost 6 bases and 8 bases, in that order; junction bases with no gene match: 10. This CDR3 spans 14 amino acids. Germline V gene data show CDR1 as SNHLY and CDR2 as FYNNEI. The CDR3 loop is CASRTGTGFGGYTF. The DNA of the CDR3 is TGTGCCAGCAGGACAGGGACAGGGTTCGGAGGCTACACCTTC.

This clonotype has a handful of counts. The V call is TRBV6-1, the J call TRBJ2-7, with 11 positions matching TRBD2. V lost 7 bases and J lost 4; bases outside the gene matches: 21. From germline, CDR1 is MNHNS and CDR2 SASEGT. There are 19 residues in the CDR3. The CDR3 protein is CASTKRPPTSGDQRYEQYF. CDR3 DNA sequence: TGTGCCAGCACCAAACGGCCTCCGACTAGCGGGGACCAAAGATACGAGCAGTACTTC.

This chain links TRBV2 with TRBJ2-1; 12 bases map to TRBD2. Per germline, CDR1 SNHLY and CDR2 FYNNEI. CDR3 length: 17 residues. J was trimmed by 5 bases and V by 4 bases; bases with no gene match: 9. The CDR3 coding sequence is TGTGCCAGCAGTGGTGACAGGACTAGCGGGGCAAACAATGAGCAGTTCTTC. Residues: CASSGDRTSGANNEQFF.

This clonotype has at least ten counts. V usage is TRBV7-2 and J usage is TRBJ2-1; D ambiguous. The CDR3 consists of 14 residues. The ends were cut back, 0 bases at V and 5 bases at J, with 8 bases in the middle. CDR1 and CDR2 (germline): SGHTA, FQGNSA. The DNA for the CDR3 is TGTGCCAGCAGCTTAGCCTTCCCTCACAATGAGCAGTTCTTC. Amino acid sequence: CASSLAFPHNEQFF.

This clonotype showed up just a few times. The chain joins TRBV20-1 to TRBJ2-1; 8 nucleotides agree with TRBD1. CDR3 size: 14 residues. V shed 6 bases, J shed 3 bases, and the junction held 7 bases outside the gene matches. CDR1 is DFQATT and CDR2 is SNEGSKA in the germline V gene (reference sequence). This CDR3 reads CSAPQGGFYNEQFF. CDR3 in DNA: TGCAGTGCCCCACAGGGGGGCTTCTACAATGAGCAGTTCTTC.

This clonotype showed up many times. The chain couples TRBV13 to TRBJ2-5; D not certain. V gave up 4 bases and J gave up 5 bases, with 8 bases separating them. Germline CDR1 PRHDT, CDR2 FYEKMQ (reference sequence). The CDR3 sequence is 12 residues long. The CDR3 sequence: CASSSGPETQYF. In nucleotides, the CDR3 is TGTGCCAGCAGCTCCGGACCGGAGACCCAGTACTTC. Full variable domain (rest looked up from reference TRBV13 and TRBJ2-5): AAGVIQSPRHLIKEKRETATLKCYPIPRHDTVYWYQQGPGQDPQFLISFYEKMQSDKGSIPDRFSAQQFSDYHSELNMSSLELGDSALYFCASSSGPETQYFGPGTRLLVL.

V and J are TRBV5-1 and TRBJ1-4, with TRBD1 as a possible D gene (5 bases). Looked up from germline, CDR1 is SGHRS and CDR2 is YFSETQ. The V and J ends lost 4 bases and 3 bases respectively, with 13 bases between them. The CDR3 consists of 15 residues. In DNA form, the CDR3 reads TGCGCCAGCAGCCCCGGGGGGAGCCCTAATGAAAAACTGTTTTTT. Translation gives CASSPGGSPNEKLFF.

This clonotype came up many times. The chain combines TRBV7-9 with TRBJ2-5, with D possibly TRBD1 on 6 matching bases. The V end was cut by 2 bases, the J end by 2 bases, with 9 bases between. The CDR3 contains 14 residues. The germline V gene encodes CDR1 SEHNR and CDR2 FQNEAQ (reference sequence). The CDR3 DNA is TGTGCCAGCAGCTTATCCGGACAGCAAGAGACCCAGTACTTC. Amino acid sequence: CASSLSGQQETQYF.

The chain is built from TRBV20-1 and TRBJ2-5, with D tentatively TRBD1 (5 bases). Trimming stripped 5 bases from V and 10 bases from J, with 14 bases between. The CDR3 extends over 11 amino acids. Per the germline V gene, CDR1 is DFQATT and CDR2 is SNEGSKA (reference sequence). The CDR3 DNA reads as TGCAGTGCTCCTCTTGTAAGGGGCCAGTACTTC. Protein: CSAPLVRGQYF.

This clonotype was counted ten times or more. This sequence joins TRBV20-1 and TRBJ2-7; D not certain. Germline V gives CDR1 DFQATT, CDR2 SNEGSKA (reference sequence). V lost 0 bases and J 8 bases, leaving 8 bases between the germline ends. The CDR3 spans 11 residues. CDR3 amino acids: CSARDLHKQYF. CDR3 coding DNA: TGCAGTGCTAGAGATTTGCACAAGCAGTACTTC.

This chain links TRBV4-1 with TRBJ1-1, with D uncertain. V was clipped by 0 bases and J by 6 bases, with 14 bases between them. The V gene's germline CDR1 is MGHRA and CDR2 YSYEKL. The CDR3 length is 15 residues. CDR3 nucleotide sequence: TGCGCCAGCAGCCAAGATGTGAGCCGGGCCGCTGAAGCTTTCTTT. Translating gives CASSQDVSRAAEAFF.

The rearrangement uses TRBV4-1 and TRBJ1-1; D not resolved. The CDR3 runs to 15 residues. CDR1 is MGHRA, CDR2 YSYEKL, per germline. Trimming stripped 4 bases from V and 3 bases from J, with 15 bases between. The CDR3 loop is CASSLRTLRDTEAFF. For the CDR3, the DNA is TGCGCCAGCAGCCTTAGGACTCTACGAGACACTGAAGCTTTCTTT.

About this clonotype itself: Given a far larger clone just one base away, this is likely a sequencing read error. The chain links TRBV6-2 or TRBV6-3 to TRBJ1-5, with no clear D. V was cut by 5 bases and J by 0 bases, with 11 bases left in between. CDR3 size: 15 residues. CDR1 is MNHEY, CDR2 SVGEGT, per germline. The DNA of the CDR3 is TGTGCCAGCAGTGAAGTTATAGATAGCAATCAGCCCCAGCATTTT. Its protein product is CASSEVIDSNQPQHF.

Many counts were recorded for this clonotype. The rearrangement links TRBV15 to TRBJ1-5, with D perhaps matching TRBD1 (6 bases). CDR3 length equals 14 residues. In germline, CDR1 is LNHNV, CDR2 YYDKDF (reference sequence). Trimming cost V 3 bases and J 6 bases, with 12 bases left between them. CDR3 nucleotides: TGTGCCACCAGCAGGGAAGGGGGGGGTCAGCCCCAGCATTTT. Residues: CATSREGGGQPQHF. The entire variable domain, with the rest obtained from reference TRBV15 and TRBJ1-5, is as follows: DAMVIQNPRYQVTQFGKPVTLSCSQTLNHNVMYWYQQKSSQAPKLLFHYYDKDFNNEADTPDNFQSRRPNTSFCFLDIRSPGLGDTAMYLCATSREGGGQPQHFGDGTRLSIL.

At least ten counts were recorded for this clonotype. This sequence joins TRBV28 and TRBJ2-7, with D possibly TRBD2 on 5 matching bases. Germline V gene lookup returns CDR1 MDHEN and CDR2 SYDVKM. V gave up 2 bases and J gave up 3 bases, with 8 bases separating them. The CDR3 spans 13 residues. CDR3: CASSLPGVYEQYF. The CDR3 DNA reads TGTGCCAGCAGTTTACCCGGGGTCTACGAGCAGTACTTC.

The CDR3 region is CAGIRGTSGRVDNEQFF. In DNA form, the CDR3 reads TGTGCCGGGATTCGGGGGACTAGCGGGAGGGTCGACAATGAGCAGTTCTTC. V usage is TRBV2 and J usage is TRBJ2-1; 16 bases align to TRBD2. The germline V gene encodes CDR1 SNHLY and CDR2 FYNNEI. Trimming took 11 bases from V and 5 from J; bases not matched to a gene: 12. The CDR3 spans 17 residues. The entire variable domain, with the rest obtained from reference TRBV2 and TRBJ2-1, is as follows: EPEVTQTPSHQVTQMGQEVILRCVPISNHLYFYWYRQILGQKVEFLVSFYNNEISEKSEIFDDQFSVERPDGSNFTLKIRSTKLEDSAMYFCAGIRGTSGRVDNEQFFGPGTRLTVL.

This clonotype came up a few times. Germline is not matched at one junction end, which may reflect a read error. This chain links TRBV2 with TRBJ2-7, with 10 positions matching TRBD2. This CDR3 spans 17 amino acids. Germline V gene sequence: CDR1 SNHLY, CDR2 FYNNEI. The CDR3 DNA reads TGTGCCAGCAATGAACCACCCCTAGCGGGAGCCAAGAACGAGCAGTACTTC. Translation gives CASNEPPLAGAKNEQYF.

This clonotype occurred a few times. This rearrangement joins TRBV7-9 to TRBJ2-7; TRBD2 matches 9 bases. V gave up 5 bases and J gave up 5 bases; unmatched junction bases: 10. Germline values: CDR1 SEHNR, CDR2 FQNEAQ (reference sequence). This CDR3 comprises 15 residues. CDR3 coding DNA: TGTGCCAGCAGCCCCGGGGTAGCGGGAGTTCACGAGCAGTACTTC. Protein: CASSPGVAGVHEQYF.

At least ten counts were recorded for this clonotype. The chain recombines TRBV28 with TRBJ1-2; no reliable D call. There are 15 residues in the CDR3. Germline CDR1 reads MDHEN; CDR2 reads SYDVKM. Trimming took off 8 bases at V and 0 bases at J, with 16 bases between the two ends. CDR3 protein: CASYALGPSNYGYTF. CDR3 DNA sequence: TGTGCCAGCTATGCGTTGGGTCCCTCTAACTATGGCTACACCTTC.

This clonotype has at least ten counts. This chain connects TRBV28 to TRBJ2-2; tentatively, D is TRBD1 (5 bases). The CDR3 covers 15 residues. Germline loops: CDR1 MDHEN, CDR2 SYDVKM. Trimming cost V 6 bases and J 7 bases, with 18 bases left between them. The CDR3 sequence is CASSPTGPRFGELFF. CDR3 coding DNA: TGTGCCAGCAGCCCTACAGGTCCGAGATTCGGGGAGCTGTTTTTT.

In its sample, this clonotype was seen many times. The chain links TRBV7-8 to TRBJ2-7; D is undetermined. V was cut by 5 bases and J by 1 base, with 9 bases left in between. Germline lookup yields CDR1 SGHVS and CDR2 FQNEAQ. The CDR3 has 13 residues. CDR3 nucleotide sequence: TGTGCCAGCAGCGCCGCCCAATCCTACGAGCAGTACTTC. Protein sequence: CASSAAQSYEQYF.